This TCR beta chain was documented in a study of blood T cell repertoires in COVID-19. Study summary: Sites across the United States, Italy and Spain contributed samples from acute and convalescent COVID-19. T cells, B-cell-depleted T cells, or PBMCs provided the cDNA or gDNA that served as material.

Comments on this clone: This specimen includes other DNA sequences encoding the same CDR3.

In the original processing: Researchers report that nucleated cell counts were estimated from reference gene primer amplification. Here immunoSEQ multiplex PCR was the method, and the copy in TCRdb shows in-frame clones only, minus some. That table furnishes V, J and clone size, whereas the DNA furnished D and trimming. The data show about 190,000 clones, about 85% seen once. V was cut by 1 base and J by 2 bases, with 8 bases left in between. CDR3 size: 14 residues. CDR1 and CDR2 (germline): MGHDK, SYGVNS. V is TRBV25-1 and J is TRBJ1-2; unclear D gene. This receptor was taken from a man aged 55 to 70 with active or convalescent COVID-19. Sequenced input: peripheral blood. The DNA for the CDR3 is TGTGCCAGCAGTGAATTGGAGGGAAACTATGGCTACACCTTC. Translation: CASSELEGNYGYTF.